The 29 T cell receptor beta chains below all came from one sample that was sequenced in a study of blood T cell repertoires in COVID-19. TCRdb's copy holds only in-frame clones and misses some; the assay was immunoSEQ multiplex PCR. The table records 46,000 or so clones, over 70% of them present only once. The sequenced sample was peripheral blood. The receptor set was obtained from a man in his forties or fifties with acute or convalescent COVID-19.

The chain links TRBV7-2 to TRBJ1-1, with 8 nucleotides matching TRBD1. V lost 6 bases, J lost 0 bases, and 9 bases stayed unmatched. Per the germline V gene, CDR1 is SGHTA and CDR2 is FQGNSA. This CDR3 region has 16 residues. The chain's CDR3 is CASRSWRTGMNTEAFF. For the CDR3, the DNA is TGTGCCAGCAGGTCATGGCGGACAGGGATGAACACTGAAGCTTTCTTT. Looking up the rest from reference TRBV7-2 and TRBJ1-1 gives the full variable domain: GAGVSQSPSNKVTEKGKDVELRCDPISGHTALYWYRQSLGQGLEFLIYFQGNSAPDKSGLPSDRFSAERTGGSVSTLTIQRTQQEDSAVYLCASRSWRTGMNTEAFFGQGTRLTVV.

V gene TRBV2 combines with J gene TRBJ1-1, with 7 positions matching TRBD1. CDR1 is SNHLY, CDR2 FYNNEI, per germline. V dropped 7 bases and J dropped 5; count of bases not matched to a gene: 10. The CDR3 consists of 14 residues. The CDR3 DNA sequence: TGTGCCAGCACTGAGGAGAGGGGGCAAACTGAAGCTTTCTTT. Residues: CASTEERGQTEAFF.

The chain has TRBV5-6 and TRBJ1-2; perhaps TRBD1 as D (6 bases). Trimming cost V 4 bases and J 4 bases, with 14 bases left between them. This CDR3 has 14 residues. Germline values: CDR1 SGHDT, CDR2 YYEEEE. The CDR3 DNA reads as TGTGCCAGCAGCCCACAGGGTTACGGCTATGGCTACACCTTC. Amino acids: CASSPQGYGYGYTF.

Comments on this clone: Other DNA sequences in the sample encode the same CDR3. The chain has TRBV6-2 or TRBV6-3 and TRBJ2-7; 8 bases are a match to TRBD2. V lost 6 bases and J lost 4; bases outside the gene matches: 5. The CDR3 is made up of 13 amino acids. The germline V gene has CDR1 MNHEY and CDR2 SVGEGT. Written as DNA, the CDR3 is TGTGCCAGCAGCTTTAGCGGGGCATACGAGCAGTACTTC. Translation: CASSFSGAYEQYF.

A few counts support this clone. The chain couples TRBV10-3 to TRBJ2-1; tentative D call: TRBD2 (6 bases). V was clipped by 7 bases and J by 1 base, with 20 bases between them. Germline V gene sequence: CDR1 ENHRY, CDR2 SYGVKD. The CDR3 is made up of 17 amino acids. CDR3 sequence (DNA): TGTGCCATCACGTTCTCGACGGGAGCGGGTTCCTACAATGAGCAGTTCTTC. It is translated as CAITFSTGAGSYNEQFF.

This sequence joins TRBV7-3 and TRBJ1-2, with D tentatively TRBD1 (6 bases). Germline V gene sequence: CDR1 SGHTA, CDR2 FQGTGA. The CDR3 is made up of 13 amino acids. V was cut by 0 bases and J by 8 bases, with 10 bases left in between. CDR3 nucleotide sequence: TGTGCCAGCAGCTTAACGAGACAGGAGGGCTACACCTTC. This gives the protein CASSLTRQEGYTF.

This sequence joins TRBV5-1 and TRBJ1-1; 8 positions agree with TRBD1. Germline CDR1 is SGHRS and CDR2 is YFSETQ. The CDR3 length is 13 residues. J gave up 4 bases and V 4 bases, and 3 bases lay outside the gene matches. This chain's CDR3 is CASSQGAGTEAFF. For the CDR3, the DNA is TGCGCCAGCAGCCAGGGGGCGGGCACTGAAGCTTTCTTT. The whole variable domain, filled in from reference TRBV5-1 and TRBJ1-1, reads KAGVTQTPRYLIKTRGQQVTLSCSPISGHRSVSWYQQTPGQGLQFLFEYFSETQRNKGNFPGRFSGRQFSNSRSEMNVSTLELGDSALYLCASSQGAGTEAFFGQGTRLTVV.

The chain is built from TRBV11-3 and TRBJ2-5, with 8 positions matching TRBD2. Unmatched junction bases numbered 7, after V lost 0 bases and J lost 4 bases. From germline, CDR1 is SGHNT and CDR2 YENEEA. There are 16 residues in the CDR3. CDR3 DNA sequence: TGTGCCAGCAGCTTAGATCCCAGCGGGGGCCGAGAGACCCAGTACTTC. This encodes CASSLDPSGGRETQYF.

The chain employs TRBV12-3 or TRBV12-4 and TRBJ1-2, with D possibly TRBD1 on 5 matching bases. The V end was cut by 6 bases, the J end by 7 bases, with 15 bases between. The CDR3 covers 13 residues. The CDR3 sequence is CASSPLPGGGYTF. The CDR3 DNA follows: TGTGCCAGCAGCCCCCTCCCCGGGGGTGGCTACACCTTC.

The V gene is TRBV5-1, the J gene TRBJ1-1; the D is unclear. Germline CDR1 is SGHRS and CDR2 is YFSETQ. CDR3 size: 13 residues. V shed 2 bases and J shed 5 bases, with 10 bases lying between them. This CDR3 is CASSFSWETEAFF. The CDR3 coding sequence is TGCGCCAGCAGCTTCTCCTGGGAGACTGAAGCTTTCTTT. Full variable domain (outside the CDR3, taken from reference TRBV5-1 and TRBJ1-1): KAGVTQTPRYLIKTRGQQVTLSCSPISGHRSVSWYQQTPGQGLQFLFEYFSETQRNKGNFPGRFSGRQFSNSRSEMNVSTLELGDSALYLCASSFSWETEAFFGQGTRLTVV.

The chain combines TRBV4-2 with TRBJ2-2; the match to TRBD2 covers 10 bases. V trimming: 4 bases; J trimming: 0 bases; junction bases outside the gene matches: 2. The germline CDR1 and CDR2 sequences are LGHNA and YNFKEQ. The CDR3 is 16 residues long. The CDR3 coding sequence is TGTGCCAGCAGCCCGACTAGCGGGTCGAACACCGGGGAGCTGTTTTTT. Protein sequence: CASSPTSGSNTGELFF.

The chain has TRBV11-3 and TRBJ2-1, with a weak D call TRBD2 (6 bases). The V end lost 1 base, the J end lost 10 bases, and 11 bases lay between the germline ends. The CDR3 length is 13 residues. Germline CDR1 SGHNT, CDR2 YENEEA. The CDR3 spells CASSLGDSREQFF. The CDR3 region has the DNA TGTGCCAGCAGCTTAGGGGACTCCAGGGAGCAGTTCTTC.

V gene TRBV6-6 combines with J gene TRBJ2-1; 7 nucleotides line up with TRBD2. The CDR3 is 16 residues long. Germline V gene sequence: CDR1 MNHNY, CDR2 SVGAGI (reference sequence). J was trimmed by 10 bases and V by 2 bases; bases with no gene match: 14. CDR3 nucleotide sequence: TGTGCCAGCAGTTACGAACCTAGCGGACCGCGGCTGGAGCAGTTCTTC. Translated, it gives CASSYEPSGPRLEQFF.

This chain connects TRBV27 to TRBJ1-2; no clear D gene. The germline V and J ends were trimmed by 3 bases and 3 bases, with 8 bases remaining between them. This CDR3 has 13 amino acids. Germline CDR1 reads MNHEY; CDR2 reads SMNVEV (reference sequence). CDR3 sequence (DNA): TGTGCCAGCAGTTTGAGCTTTGACTATGGCTACACCTTC. It is translated as CASSLSFDYGYTF.

The J gene is TRBJ2-2, the V gene TRBV11-3; 9 bases map to TRBD1. The CDR3 sequence is 17 residues long. V was pared by 4 bases and J by 5 bases, with 11 bases of the junction left unmatched. CDR1 and CDR2 from the germline V gene are SGHNT and YENEEA. The CDR3 nucleotides read TGTGCCAGCAGCTCGAGGGGGGGACAGGGATCGACCGGGGAGCTGTTTTTT. It yields the protein CASSSRGGQGSTGELFF.

V gene TRBV6-5 combines with J gene TRBJ2-1; possibly TRBD1 for D (6 bases). Germline assignment: CDR1 MNHEY and CDR2 SVGAGI. The CDR3 has 16 amino acids. V was shortened by 2 bases and J by 0 bases, with 11 bases between the two germline ends. As DNA, the CDR3 is TGTGCCAGCAGTTACGGGGGCCCTAGCTCCTACAATGAGCAGTTCTTC. Its protein product is CASSYGGPSSYNEQFF.

The rearrangement uses TRBV5-6 and TRBJ1-6, with TRBD1 identical over 8 bases. Germline V gene data show CDR1 as SGHDT and CDR2 as YYEEEE. The CDR3 has 17 amino acids. V lost 4 bases, J lost 8 bases, and 14 bases stayed unmatched. The CDR3 nucleotides are TGTGCCAGCAGCCTCTACAAGCTGGACAGGGTTTATTCACCCCTCCACTTT. It codes for CASSLYKLDRVYSPLHF. Variable domain in full (rest from reference TRBV5-6 and TRBJ1-6): DAGVTQSPTHLIKTRGQQVTLRCSPKSGHDTVSWYQQALGQGPQFIFQYYEEEERQRGNFPDRFSGHQFPNYSSELNVNALLLGDSALYLCASSLYKLDRVYSPLHFGNGTRLTVT.

V is TRBV2 and J is TRBJ2-7, with TRBD2 matching over 7 bases. Germline V gene lookup returns CDR1 SNHLY and CDR2 FYNNEI. Unmatched junction bases numbered 0, after V lost 6 bases and J lost 4 bases. CDR3 length equals 11 residues. CDR3 DNA sequence: TGTGCCAGCAGGGGGGGGTACGAGCAGTACTTC. Residues: CASRGGYEQYF.

V is TRBV7-9 and J is TRBJ1-1; D gene uncertain. V lost 1 base to trimming and J lost 2 bases, with 11 bases between them. The germline V gene encodes CDR1 SEHNR and CDR2 FQNEAQ (reference sequence). The CDR3 runs to 15 residues. Here the CDR3 DNA reads TGTGCCAGCAGCTTAGGGGCGTTGGGTAACACTGAAGCTTTCTTT. This encodes CASSLGALGNTEAFF. Full variable domain (outside the CDR3, taken from reference TRBV7-9 and TRBJ1-1): DTGVSQNPRHKITKRGQNVTFRCDPISEHNRLYWYRQTLGQGPEFLTYFQNEAQLEKSRLLSDRFSAERPKGSFSTLEIQRTEQGDSAMYLCASSLGALGNTEAFFGQGTRLTVV.

J is TRBJ2-7 and V is TRBV7-7, with D uncertain. From germline, CDR1 is SSHAT and CDR2 FNYEAQ (reference sequence). CDR3 length: 13 residues. Between the trimmed V and J ends, which lost 1 base and 6 bases, there was a span of 10 bases. CDR3 nucleotides: TGTGCCAGCAGCTTAGATCGCGTATCCGAGCAGTACTTC. Protein: CASSLDRVSEQYF.

This chain connects TRBV20-1 to TRBJ1-1; 9 nucleotides match TRBD1. The CDR3 length is 14 residues. J gave up 3 bases and V 5 bases, and 7 bases lay outside the gene matches. Germline CDR1 reads DFQATT; CDR2 reads SNEGSKA (reference sequence). As DNA, the CDR3 is TGCAGTGCTTGTGGACAGGGGACTTACACTGAAGCTTTCTTT. It codes for CSACGQGTYTEAFF.

The chain joins TRBV24-1 to TRBJ2-1; TRBD2 might be the D (5 bases). The V gene lost 3 bases and the J gene lost 10 bases, with 12 bases spanning the gap. Germline V gives CDR1 KGHDR, CDR2 SFDVKD. The CDR3 sequence is 13 residues long. CDR3 protein: CATSDAGRSEQFF. CDR3 nucleotide sequence: TGTGCCACCAGTGATGCGGGCCGCTCGGAGCAGTTCTTC.

The chain couples TRBV10-3 to TRBJ1-2; D possibly corresponds to TRBD1 (5 bases). The CDR3 contains 14 residues. The germline V and J ends were trimmed by 0 bases and 1 base, with 6 bases remaining between them. Germline values: CDR1 ENHRY, CDR2 SYGVKD. In DNA, the CDR3 is TGTGCCATCAGTGAGTCGACAGATAACTATGGCTACACCTTC. Protein sequence: CAISESTDNYGYTF.

The chain joins TRBV5-1 to TRBJ1-1, with 10 bases that match TRBD1. Looked up from germline, CDR1 is SGHRS and CDR2 is YFSETQ. The trim removed 3 bases at V and 0 bases at J, leaving 8 bases unmatched. The CDR3 sequence is 17 residues long. CDR3 nucleotides: TGCGCCAGCAGCTCTGCCGGGACAGGGGCGGTGAACACTGAAGCTTTCTTT. Translation gives CASSSAGTGAVNTEAFF.

This chain uses TRBV5-1 with TRBJ2-3; 8 bases line up with TRBD1. This CDR3 is built from 15 residues. Germline values: CDR1 SGHRS, CDR2 YFSETQ. With V trimmed by 4 bases and J by 2 bases, 6 bases remained unmatched. CDR3 residues: CASSKRGQDTDTQYF. The CDR3 DNA follows: TGCGCCAGCAGCAAACGGGGACAGGACACAGATACGCAGTATTTT.

The gene calls are TRBV2 and TRBJ1-2; D gene ambiguous. The V gene's germline CDR1 is SNHLY and CDR2 FYNNEI. The CDR3 has 13 residues. V shed 6 bases and J shed 2 bases, with 10 bases lying between them. The CDR3 region is CASSLNLNYGYTF. DNA for the CDR3: TGTGCCAGCAGCCTGAACTTAAACTATGGCTACACCTTC. Variable domain in full (rest from reference TRBV2 and TRBJ1-2): EPEVTQTPSHQVTQMGQEVILRCVPISNHLYFYWYRQILGQKVEFLVSFYNNEISEKSEIFDDQFSVERPDGSNFTLKIRSTKLEDSAMYFCASSLNLNYGYTFGSGTRLTVV.

The chain is built from TRBV3-1 (or the pseudogene TRBV3-2) and TRBJ2-7; D possibly corresponds to TRBD2 (7 bases). Germline V gives CDR1 LGHDT, CDR2 YNNKEL (reference sequence). The CDR3 runs 14 residues. V lost 1 base to trimming and J lost 2 bases, with 9 bases between them. CDR3 residues: CASSQGEGAYEQYF. The CDR3, as DNA: TGTGCCAGCAGCCAAGGGGAGGGGGCCTACGAGCAGTACTTC.

V is TRBV20-1 and J is TRBJ1-5; D is unresolved. Germline V gene lookup returns CDR1 DFQATT and CDR2 SNEGSKA (reference sequence). The CDR3 is 15 residues long. Trimming left V 3 bases short and J 0 bases short, with 12 bases between. Here the CDR3 DNA reads TGCAGTGCTAGTAAGGGAGACGATAGCAATCAGCCCCAGCATTTT. It codes for CSASKGDDSNQPQHF.

CDR3 bases: TGTGCCAGCAACTTGGCCTTCAGGGCCGAAGCTTTCTTT. This gives the protein CASNLAFRAEAFF. The chain recombines TRBV12-3 or TRBV12-4 with TRBJ1-1; possibly TRBD1 for D (5 bases). CDR3 length equals 13 residues. Trimming shortened V by 7 bases and J by 8 bases, and 17 bases separated the two germline ends.